This TCR beta chain was recovered during a study of T cells after yellow fever vaccination. TCRdb passed the 5' RACE reads through MiXCR, listing each CDR3 protein once. The table records roughly 170,000 distinct CDR3 sequences, about a tenth of them present only once. The CDR3 is made up of 15 amino acids. The V end lost 1 base, the J end lost 7 bases, and 13 bases lay between the germline ends. From germline, CDR1 is SEHNR and CDR2 FQNEAQ (reference sequence). Material: CD8+ T cells sorted from PBMCs, obtained 45 days after the yellow fever booster vaccination. The origin of this receptor is a man between 18 and 35 years old who received the YFV17D yellow fever vaccine. This chain connects TRBV7-9 to TRBJ1-4, with a tentative D call TRBD1 (5 bases). The CDR3 bases are TGTGCCAGCAGCTTAGTGGGCACGGGGACTGAAAAACTGTTTTTT. Residues: CASSLVGTGTEKLFF.